This T cell receptor beta chain stems from a study of T cells in Graves' hyperthyroidism and ophthalmopathy. Study results and limitations: Blood also held most thyroid clonotypes expanded beyond 0.001.

Only a few counts were recorded for this clonotype. Its matching antigen is unknown. The germline V gene encodes CDR1 DFQATT and CDR2 SNEGSKA (reference sequence). The CDR3 contains 12 residues. Germline trimming cut 6 bases from V and 7 bases from J; bases unmatched to any gene: 8. Authors of the study amplified TCR beta CDR3 regions from RNA transcripts. The HTBI primer set served for first-round RT-PCR of the TCR CDR3. TCRdb itself ran the multiplex PCR reads through MiXCR, one entry per CDR3 protein. The sample has fewer than 450,000 distinct CDR3 sequences; 15% to 20% are singletons. Every diagnosis used clinical symptoms, serum thyroxine and TRAb, thyroid ultrasound and orbital computed tomography. Blood from later-ophthalmopathy patients was taken at first hyperthyroidism diagnosis. The PBMCs were taken from roughly 10 ml of fresh peripheral blood.

The origin of this receptor is a woman in her twenties or thirties with Graves' hyperthyroidism that later progressed to Graves' ophthalmopathy. Sequences were obtained from blood. The rearrangement joins TRBV20-1 to TRBJ1-1, with 7 bases matching TRBD1. The CDR3 loop is CSAGEGADEAFF. The CDR3 bases are TGCAGTGCCGGGGAGGGGGCCGATGAAGCTTTCTTT.